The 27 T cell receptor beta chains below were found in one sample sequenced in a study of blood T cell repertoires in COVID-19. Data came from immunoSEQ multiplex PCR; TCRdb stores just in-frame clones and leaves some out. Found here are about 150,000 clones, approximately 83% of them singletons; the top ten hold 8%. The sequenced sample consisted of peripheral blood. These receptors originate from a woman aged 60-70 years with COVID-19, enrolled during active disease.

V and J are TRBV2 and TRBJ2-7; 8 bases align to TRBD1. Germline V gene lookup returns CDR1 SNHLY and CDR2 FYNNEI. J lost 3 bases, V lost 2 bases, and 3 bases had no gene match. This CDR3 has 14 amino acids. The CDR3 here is CASSEQGADYEQYF. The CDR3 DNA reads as TGTGCCAGCAGTGAACAGGGGGCGGACTACGAGCAGTACTTC.

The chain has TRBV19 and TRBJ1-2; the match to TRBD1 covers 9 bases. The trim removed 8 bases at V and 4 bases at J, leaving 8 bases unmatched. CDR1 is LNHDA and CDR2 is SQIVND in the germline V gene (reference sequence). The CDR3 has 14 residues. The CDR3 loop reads CASGDRDRAYGYTF. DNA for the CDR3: TGTGCCAGTGGAGACCGGGACAGGGCCTATGGCTACACCTTC.

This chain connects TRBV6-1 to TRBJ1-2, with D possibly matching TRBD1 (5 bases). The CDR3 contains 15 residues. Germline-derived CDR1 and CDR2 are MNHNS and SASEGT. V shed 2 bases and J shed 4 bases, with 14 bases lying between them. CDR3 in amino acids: CASSEFFGQGYGYTF. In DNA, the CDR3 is TGTGCCAGCAGTGAATTCTTTGGGCAGGGCTATGGCTACACCTTC.

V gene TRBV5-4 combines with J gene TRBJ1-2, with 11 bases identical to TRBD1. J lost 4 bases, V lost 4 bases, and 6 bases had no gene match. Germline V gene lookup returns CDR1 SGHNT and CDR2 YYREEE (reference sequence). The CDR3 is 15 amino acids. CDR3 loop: CASSRTGGAGYGYTF. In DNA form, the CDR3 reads TGTGCCAGCAGCCGGACAGGGGGCGCGGGCTATGGCTACACCTTC. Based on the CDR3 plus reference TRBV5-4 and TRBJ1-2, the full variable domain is ETGVTQSPTHLIKTRGQQVTLRCSSQSGHNTVSWYQQALGQGPQFIFQYYREEENGRGNFPPRFSGLQFPNYSSELNVNALELDDSALYLCASSRTGGAGYGYTFGSGTRLTVV.

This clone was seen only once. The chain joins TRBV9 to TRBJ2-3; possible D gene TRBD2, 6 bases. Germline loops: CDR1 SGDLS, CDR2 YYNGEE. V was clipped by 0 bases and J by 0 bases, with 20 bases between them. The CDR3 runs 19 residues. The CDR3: CASSVGASGGEASTDTQYF. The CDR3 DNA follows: TGTGCCAGCAGCGTAGGGGCGAGCGGCGGGGAGGCTAGCACAGATACGCAGTATTTT.

The CDR3 loop reads CTSSQDLRGQNNSPLHF. The CDR3, as DNA: TGCACCAGCAGCCAAGATCTTAGGGGACAGAATAATTCACCCCTCCACTTT. The V and J genes are TRBV1 and TRBJ1-6; the D call of TRBD1 is as the table states it, not checked on the DNA. TRBV1 represents a pseudogene. The length of the CDR3 is 17 residues.

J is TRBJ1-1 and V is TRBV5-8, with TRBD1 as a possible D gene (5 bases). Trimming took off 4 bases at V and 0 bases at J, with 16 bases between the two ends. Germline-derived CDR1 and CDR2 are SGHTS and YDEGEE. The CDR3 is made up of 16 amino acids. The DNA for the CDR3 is TGTGCCAGCAGCGAAGACAGTCTTTATATGAACACTGAAGCTTTCTTT. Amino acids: CASSEDSLYMNTEAFF.

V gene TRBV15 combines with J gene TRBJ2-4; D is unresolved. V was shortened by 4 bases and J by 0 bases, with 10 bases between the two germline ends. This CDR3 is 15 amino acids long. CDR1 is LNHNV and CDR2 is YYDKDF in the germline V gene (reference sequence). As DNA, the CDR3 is TGTGCCACCAGCACTCTACCCCTAGCCAAAAACATTCAGTACTTC. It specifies CATSTLPLAKNIQYF.

The CDR3 coding sequence is TGTGCCACCAGTGATTTAGGCGGCTCCTATAATTCACCCCTCCACTTT. It is translated as CATSDLGGSYNSPLHF. This chain joins TRBV24-1 and TRBJ1-6; no clear D. Per the germline V gene, CDR1 is KGHDR and CDR2 is SFDVKD. Trimming took off 1 base at V and 0 bases at J, with 6 bases between the two ends. This CDR3 contains 16 residues.

CDR3 sequence: CASSLAGGAGQETQYF. As DNA, the CDR3 is TGTGCCAGCAGCTTGGCTGGGGGGGCGGGCCAAGAGACCCAGTACTTC. The V call is TRBV5-6, the J call TRBJ2-5, with a tentative D call TRBD2 (7 bases). Germline loops: CDR1 SGHDT, CDR2 YYEEEE. The V gene lost 0 bases and the J gene lost 1 base, with 13 bases spanning the gap. The CDR3 length is 16 residues.

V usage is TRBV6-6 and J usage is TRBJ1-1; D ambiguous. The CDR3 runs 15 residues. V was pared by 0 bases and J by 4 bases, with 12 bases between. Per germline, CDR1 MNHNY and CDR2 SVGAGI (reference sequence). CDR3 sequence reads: CASSYSNLGVTEAFF. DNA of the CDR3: TGTGCCAGCAGTTACTCGAATTTGGGAGTCACTGAAGCTTTCTTT.

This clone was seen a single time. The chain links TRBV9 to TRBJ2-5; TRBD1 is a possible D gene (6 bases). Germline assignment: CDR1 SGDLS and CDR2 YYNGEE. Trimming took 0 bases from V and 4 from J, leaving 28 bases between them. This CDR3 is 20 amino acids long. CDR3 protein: CASSVEPPRPGQGEGETQYF. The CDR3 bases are TGTGCCAGCAGCGTAGAACCCCCCCGTCCGGGACAAGGGGAAGGAGAGACCCAGTACTTC.

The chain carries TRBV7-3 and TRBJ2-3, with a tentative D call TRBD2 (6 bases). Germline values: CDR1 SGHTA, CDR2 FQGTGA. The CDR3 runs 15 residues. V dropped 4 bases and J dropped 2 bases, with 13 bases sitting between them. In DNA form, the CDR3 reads TGTGCCAGCAGCTCCTCGGGACTTTACACAGATACGCAGTATTTT. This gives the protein CASSSSGLYTDTQYF.

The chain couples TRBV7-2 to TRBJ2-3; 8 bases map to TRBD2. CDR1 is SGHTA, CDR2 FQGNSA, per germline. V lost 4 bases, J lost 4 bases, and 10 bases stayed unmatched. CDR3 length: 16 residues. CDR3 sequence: CASSSGGGRAADTQYF. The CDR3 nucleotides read TGTGCCAGCAGCTCAGGCGGGGGGCGGGCGGCAGATACGCAGTATTTT.

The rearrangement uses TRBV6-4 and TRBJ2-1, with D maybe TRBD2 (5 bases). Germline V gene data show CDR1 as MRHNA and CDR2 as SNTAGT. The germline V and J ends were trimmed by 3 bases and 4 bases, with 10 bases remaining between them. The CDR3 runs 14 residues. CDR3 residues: CASSEAAEYNEQFF. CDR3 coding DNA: TGTGCCAGCAGTGAGGCAGCGGAATACAATGAGCAGTTCTTC.

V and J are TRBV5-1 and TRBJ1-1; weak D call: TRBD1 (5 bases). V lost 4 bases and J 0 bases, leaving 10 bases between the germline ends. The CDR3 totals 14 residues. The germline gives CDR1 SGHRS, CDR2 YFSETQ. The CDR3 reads CASSVQVMNTEAFF. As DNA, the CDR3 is TGCGCCAGCAGCGTACAGGTGATGAACACTGAAGCTTTCTTT.

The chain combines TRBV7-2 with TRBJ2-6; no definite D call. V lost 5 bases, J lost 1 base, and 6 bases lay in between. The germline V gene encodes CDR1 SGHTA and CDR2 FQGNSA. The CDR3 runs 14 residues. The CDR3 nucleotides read TGTGCCAGCAGCCCTATATCTGGGGCCAACGTCCTGACTTTC. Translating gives CASSPISGANVLTF.

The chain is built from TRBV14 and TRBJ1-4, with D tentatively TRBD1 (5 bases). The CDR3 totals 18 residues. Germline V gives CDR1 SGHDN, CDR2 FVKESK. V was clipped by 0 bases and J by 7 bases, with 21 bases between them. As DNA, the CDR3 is TGTGCCAGCAGCCAAGAGGCGTCAGCGGGGACCATTCGTGAAAAACTGTTTTTT. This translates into CASSQEASAGTIREKLFF.

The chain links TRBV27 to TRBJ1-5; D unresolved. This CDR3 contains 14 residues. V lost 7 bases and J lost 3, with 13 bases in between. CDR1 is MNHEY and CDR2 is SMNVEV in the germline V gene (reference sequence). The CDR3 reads CASTSLELNQPQHF. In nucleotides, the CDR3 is TGTGCCAGCACCTCTTTGGAGCTCAATCAGCCCCAGCATTTT.

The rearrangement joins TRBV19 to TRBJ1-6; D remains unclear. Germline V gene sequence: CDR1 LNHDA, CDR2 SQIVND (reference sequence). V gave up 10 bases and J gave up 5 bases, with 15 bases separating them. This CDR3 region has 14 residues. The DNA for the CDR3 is TGTGCCACCCGACCGGGTTTGGATAATTCACCCCTCCACTTT. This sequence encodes CATRPGLDNSPLHF.

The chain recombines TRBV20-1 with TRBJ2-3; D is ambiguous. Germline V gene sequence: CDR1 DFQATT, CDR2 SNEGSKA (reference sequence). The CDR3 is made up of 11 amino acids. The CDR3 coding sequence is TGCAGAGTCGAAAACTGGGATACGCAGTATTTT. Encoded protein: CRVENWDTQYF.

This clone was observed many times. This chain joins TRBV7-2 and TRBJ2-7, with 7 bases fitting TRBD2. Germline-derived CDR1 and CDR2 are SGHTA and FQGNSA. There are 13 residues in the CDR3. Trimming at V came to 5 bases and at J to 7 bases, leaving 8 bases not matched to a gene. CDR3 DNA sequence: TGTGCCAGCAGCCGCCAGGGAGGGGTAGAGCAGTACTTC. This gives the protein CASSRQGGVEQYF. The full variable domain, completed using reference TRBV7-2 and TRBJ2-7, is GAGVSQSPSNKVTEKGKDVELRCDPISGHTALYWYRQSLGQGLEFLIYFQGNSAPDKSGLPSDRFSAERTGGSVSTLTIQRTQQEDSAVYLCASSRQGGVEQYFGPGTRLTVT.

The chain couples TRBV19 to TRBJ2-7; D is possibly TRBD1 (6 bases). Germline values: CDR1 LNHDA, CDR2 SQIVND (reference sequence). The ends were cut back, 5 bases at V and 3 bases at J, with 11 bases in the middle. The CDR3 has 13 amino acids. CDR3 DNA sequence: TGTGCCAGTAGTGTAACAGGGTACTACGAGCAGTACTTC. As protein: CASSVTGYYEQYF.

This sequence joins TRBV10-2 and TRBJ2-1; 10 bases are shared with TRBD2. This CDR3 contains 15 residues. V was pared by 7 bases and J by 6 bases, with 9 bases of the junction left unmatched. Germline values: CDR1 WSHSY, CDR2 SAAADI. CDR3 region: CASMRRKRGGNEQFF. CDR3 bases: TGCGCCAGCATGAGGAGGAAGCGGGGGGGCAATGAGCAGTTCTTC.

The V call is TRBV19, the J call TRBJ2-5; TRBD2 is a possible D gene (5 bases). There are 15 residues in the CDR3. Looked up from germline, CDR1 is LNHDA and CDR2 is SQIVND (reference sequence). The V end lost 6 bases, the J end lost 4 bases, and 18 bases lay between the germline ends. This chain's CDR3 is CASSPVGTSGETQYF. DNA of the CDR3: TGTGCCAGTAGCCCCGTTGGCACTAGTGGAGAGACCCAGTACTTC.

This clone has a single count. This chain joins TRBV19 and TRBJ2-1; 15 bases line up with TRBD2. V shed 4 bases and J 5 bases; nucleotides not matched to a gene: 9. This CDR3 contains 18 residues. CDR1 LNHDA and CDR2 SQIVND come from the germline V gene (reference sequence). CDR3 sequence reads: CASSTYPGLAGGDNEQFF. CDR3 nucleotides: TGTGCCAGTAGTACTTACCCGGGACTAGCGGGGGGCGACAATGAGCAGTTCTTC.

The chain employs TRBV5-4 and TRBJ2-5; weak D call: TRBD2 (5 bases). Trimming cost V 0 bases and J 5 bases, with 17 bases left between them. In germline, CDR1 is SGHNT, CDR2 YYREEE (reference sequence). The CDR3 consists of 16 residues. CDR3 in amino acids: CASSLGQRRSRETQYF. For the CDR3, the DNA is TGTGCCAGCAGCTTGGGGCAGCGGCGGAGTAGGGAGACCCAGTACTTC.